The clone carrying this T cell receptor (beta chain) has just one count. Antigen: not known. A multiplex PCR was run with 60 Vbeta primers and 13 Jbeta primers. The repertoire was sequenced with immunoSEQ multiplex PCR; TCRdb's copy has only in-frame clones and lacks some. Of approximately 140,000 clones listed, roughly four fifths are singletons. The sample belongs to a study of cytomegalovirus exposure and HLA in healthy donors. V was trimmed by 4 bases and J by 4 bases, leaving 10 bases between them. Looked up from germline, CDR1 is GTSNPN and CDR2 is SVGIG (reference sequence). CDR3 length: 13 amino acids. Healthy bone marrow donors supplied every sample. Regarding the study as a whole: CMV serostatus alone was available as immune exposure information.

The specimen sequenced was PBMCs. This chain joins TRBV30 and TRBJ1-4, with D unresolved. This receptor was identified in a female donor in good health and CMV-seronegative. CDR3 DNA sequence: TGTGCCTGGAACCGGGGAGGTAATGAAAAACTGTTTTTT. Translation gives CAWNRGGNEKLFF.